This T cell receptor (beta chain) derives from a study of glioma-infiltrating T cells. Whole-study results and caveats: Shared blood CDR3 signature motifs marked patients with low tissue-blood divergence.

Amplification of TCR alpha and beta CDR3 regions from RNA used iRepertoire nested multiplex PCR. Via MiXCR, TCRdb re-called the multiplex PCR reads, giving one row per CDR3 protein. This sample has around 390,000 distinct CDR3 sequences, with more than 35% found just once. This clonotype was counted at least ten times. Its antigen is not identified. The material sequenced was glioma tissue, nonneoplastic brain tissue, or PBMCs (not recorded which). This sequence originates from a human donor with low-grade glioma or glioblastoma, undergoing nonglioma brain surgery, or in good health (not recorded which).

CDR3 in DNA: TGCAGTGCTAGAGAACGACTCTCGAGCTCCTACGAGCAGTACTTC. Translated, it gives CSARERLSSSYEQYF. V and J are TRBV20-1 and TRBJ2-7; D remains ambiguous. The CDR3 is 15 residues long. The V and J ends lost 0 bases and 0 bases respectively, with 12 bases between them. Germline V lookup: CDR1 DFQATT, CDR2 SNEGSKA (reference sequence).